Listed here are 9 T cell receptor beta chains from one sample, sequenced in a study of T cell changes during pregnancy in multiple sclerosis. Assay: immunoSEQ multiplex PCR; the TCRdb copy retains only in-frame clones and omits some. Of about 59,000 clones in the sample, roughly 93% were seen once. The input for sequencing was CD8+ T cells from peripheral blood mononuclear cells, taken in the third trimester of pregnancy. Receptors were obtained from a female donor with multiple sclerosis, enrolled in a pregnancy study.

The chain recombines TRBV6-1 with TRBJ1-4, with TRBD1 matching over 7 bases. The CDR3 loop spans 12 amino acids. The germline V gene encodes CDR1 MNHNS and CDR2 SASEGT. The CDR3 reads CAAGGGWEKLFF. DNA for the CDR3: TGTGCAGCAGGGGGTGGATGGGAAAAACTGTTTTTT.

The chain has TRBV5-8 and TRBJ1-5; D call uncertain. This CDR3 comprises 11 residues. CDR1 and CDR2 from the germline V gene are SGHTS and YDEGEE. The V and J ends lost 4 bases and 6 bases respectively, with 5 bases between them. CDR3: CASSESQPQHF. The CDR3 nucleotides read TGTGCCAGCAGCGAGAGTCAGCCCCAGCATTTT.

The V and J genes are TRBV4-1 and TRBJ2-7; 7 bases are shared with TRBD1. The germline CDR1 and CDR2 sequences are MGHRA and YSYEKL. The CDR3 is made up of 14 amino acids. V shed 0 bases and J 2 bases; nucleotides not matched to a gene: 1. This CDR3 is CASSQDRGPYEQYF. DNA of the CDR3: TGCGCCAGCAGCCAAGATAGGGGGCCCTACGAGCAGTACTTC.

The chain couples TRBV10-2 to TRBJ2-2; a possible D gene is TRBD1 (6 bases). The CDR3 consists of 14 residues. Trimming stripped 7 bases from V and 3 bases from J, with 12 bases between. From germline, CDR1 is WSHSY and CDR2 SAAADI. The CDR3 reads CASTGTIYTGELFF. The CDR3 DNA follows: TGCGCCAGCACCGGGACAATCTACACCGGGGAGCTGTTTTTT.

The chain combines TRBV9 with TRBJ2-3; 11 positions match TRBD1. The CDR3 is made up of 16 amino acids. The germline gives CDR1 SGDLS, CDR2 YYNGEE. Germline trimming cut 5 bases from V and 3 bases from J; bases unmatched to any gene: 8. CDR3 sequence: CASSGGQGATTDTQYF. In DNA form, the CDR3 reads TGTGCCAGCAGTGGAGGACAGGGGGCAACAACAGATACGCAGTATTTT. The full variable domain, completed using reference TRBV9 and TRBJ2-3, is DSGVTQTPKHLITATGQRVTLRCSPRSGDLSVYWYQQSLDQGLQFLIQYYNGEERAKGNILERFSAQQFPDLHSELNLSSLELGDSALYFCASSGGQGATTDTQYFGPGTRLTVL.

This chain links TRBV30 with TRBJ1-1, with TRBD1 identical over 8 bases. This CDR3 contains 13 residues. The trim removed 0 bases at V and 11 bases at J, leaving 8 bases unmatched. Germline V lookup: CDR1 GTSNPN, CDR2 SVGIG (reference sequence). The CDR3 reads CAWSVQAGGVAFF. CDR3 nucleotides: TGTGCCTGGAGTGTACAGGCAGGGGGCGTCGCTTTCTTT.

The gene calls are TRBV10-3 and TRBJ1-1; D possibly corresponds to TRBD1 (6 bases). The V gene lost 6 bases and the J gene lost 4 bases, with 21 bases spanning the gap. CDR3 length: 16 residues. Germline CDR1 and CDR2: ENHRY and SYGVKD. CDR3 sequence: CAISPNPTQGLTEAFF. CDR3 coding DNA: TGTGCCATCAGCCCCAACCCCACTCAGGGGCTCACTGAAGCTTTCTTT.

This clone was found once. The chain recombines TRBV2 with TRBJ2-1; 8 bases map to TRBD1. The CDR3 runs 11 residues. Germline lookup yields CDR1 SNHLY and CDR2 FYNNEI. J lost 12 bases, V lost 7 bases, and 5 bases had no gene match. CDR3 bases: TGTGCCAGCATCCTGGGGACAGGGCAGTTCTTC. It translates to CASILGTGQFF.

This clone appeared a single time. The gene calls are TRBV4-1 and TRBJ1-1, with D maybe TRBD1 (5 bases). Germline CDR1 reads MGHRA; CDR2 reads YSYEKL. The CDR3 length is 12 residues. Trimming left V 8 bases short and J 7 bases short, with 14 bases between. In DNA, the CDR3 is TGCGCCAGCCAGTCGGGGACTGGTGAAGCTTTCTTT. This encodes CASQSGTGEAFF.